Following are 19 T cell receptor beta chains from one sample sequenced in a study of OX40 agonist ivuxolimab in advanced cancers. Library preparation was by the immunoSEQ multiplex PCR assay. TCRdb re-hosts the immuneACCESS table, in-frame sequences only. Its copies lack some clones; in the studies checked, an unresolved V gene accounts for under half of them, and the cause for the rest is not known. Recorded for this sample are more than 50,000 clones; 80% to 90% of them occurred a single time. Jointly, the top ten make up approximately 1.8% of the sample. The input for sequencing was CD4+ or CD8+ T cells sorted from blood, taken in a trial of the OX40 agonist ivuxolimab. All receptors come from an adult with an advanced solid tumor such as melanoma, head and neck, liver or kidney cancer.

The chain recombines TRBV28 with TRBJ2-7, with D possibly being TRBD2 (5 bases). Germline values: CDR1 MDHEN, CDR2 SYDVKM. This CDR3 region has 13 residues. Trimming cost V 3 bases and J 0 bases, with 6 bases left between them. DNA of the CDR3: TGTGCCAGCAGTTTTGGGAGCTCCTACGAGCAGTACTTC. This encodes CASSFGSSYEQYF.

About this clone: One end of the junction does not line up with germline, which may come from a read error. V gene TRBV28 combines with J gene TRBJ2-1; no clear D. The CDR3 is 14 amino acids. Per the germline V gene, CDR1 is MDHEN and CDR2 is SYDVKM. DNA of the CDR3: TGTGCCAGCAGTGTGACACCCTCCTCCAATGAGCAGTTCTTC. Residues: CASSVTPSSNEQFF.

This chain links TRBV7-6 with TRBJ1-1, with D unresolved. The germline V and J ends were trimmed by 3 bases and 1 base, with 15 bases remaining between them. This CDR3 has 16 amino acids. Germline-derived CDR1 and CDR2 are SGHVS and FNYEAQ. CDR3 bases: TGTGCCAGCAGCTTTAGCCGCCCTTTGGGGAACACTGAAGCTTTCTTT. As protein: CASSFSRPLGNTEAFF.

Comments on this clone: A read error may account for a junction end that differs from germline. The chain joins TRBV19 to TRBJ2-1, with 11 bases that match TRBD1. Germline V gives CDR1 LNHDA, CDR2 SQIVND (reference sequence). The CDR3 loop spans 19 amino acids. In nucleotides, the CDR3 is TGTGCCAGTAGTTTAGACGGGACAGGGGGTCCGAGCTCCTACAATGAGCAGTTCTTC. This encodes CASSLDGTGGPSSYNEQFF.

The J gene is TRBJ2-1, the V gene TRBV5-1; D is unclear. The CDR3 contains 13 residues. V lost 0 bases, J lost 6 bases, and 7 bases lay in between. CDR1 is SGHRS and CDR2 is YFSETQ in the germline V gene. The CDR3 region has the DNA TGCGCCAGCAGCTTGGAAGGGCTCAATGAGCAGTTCTTC. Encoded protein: CASSLEGLNEQFF.

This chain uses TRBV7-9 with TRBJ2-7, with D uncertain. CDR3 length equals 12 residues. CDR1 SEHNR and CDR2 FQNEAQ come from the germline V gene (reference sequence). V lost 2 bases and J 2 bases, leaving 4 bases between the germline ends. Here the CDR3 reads CASSLNTYEQYF. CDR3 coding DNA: TGTGCCAGCAGCTTAAACACCTACGAGCAGTACTTC.

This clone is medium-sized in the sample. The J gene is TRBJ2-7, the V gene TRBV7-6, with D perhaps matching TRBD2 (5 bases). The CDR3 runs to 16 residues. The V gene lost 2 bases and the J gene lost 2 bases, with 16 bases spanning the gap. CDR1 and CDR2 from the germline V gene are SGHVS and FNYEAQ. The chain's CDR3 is CASSLRMGSETYEQYF. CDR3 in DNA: TGTGCCAGCAGCTTAAGAATGGGTAGCGAAACCTACGAGCAGTACTTC.

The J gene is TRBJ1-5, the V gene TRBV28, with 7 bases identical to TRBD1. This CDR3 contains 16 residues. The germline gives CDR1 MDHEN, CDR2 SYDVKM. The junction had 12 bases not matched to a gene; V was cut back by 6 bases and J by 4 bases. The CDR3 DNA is TGTGCCAGCAGCCACCTACGGACAGGCAAAAATCAGCCCCAGCATTTT. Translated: CASSHLRTGKNQPQHF. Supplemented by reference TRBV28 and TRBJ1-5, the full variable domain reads DVKVTQSSRYLVKRTGEKVFLECVQDMDHENMFWYRQDPGLGLRLIYFSYDVKMKEKGDIPEGYSVSREKKERFSLILESASTNQTSMYLCASSHLRTGKNQPQHFGDGTRLSIL.

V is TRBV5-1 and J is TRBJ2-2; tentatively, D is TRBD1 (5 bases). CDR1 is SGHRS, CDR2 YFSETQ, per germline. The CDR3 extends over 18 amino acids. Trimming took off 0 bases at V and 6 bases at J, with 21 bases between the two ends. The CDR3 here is CASSLAPTGLGAAGELFF. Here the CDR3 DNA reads TGCGCCAGCAGCTTGGCTCCCACAGGCCTTGGGGCGGCCGGGGAGCTGTTTTTT.

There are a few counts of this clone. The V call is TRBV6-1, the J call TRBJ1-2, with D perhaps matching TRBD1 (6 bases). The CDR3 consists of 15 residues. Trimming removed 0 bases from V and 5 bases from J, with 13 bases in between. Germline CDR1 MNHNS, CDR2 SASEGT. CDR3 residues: CASSEAGGAGYGYTF. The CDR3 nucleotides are TGTGCCAGCAGTGAAGCGGGGGGCGCTGGATATGGCTACACCTTC.

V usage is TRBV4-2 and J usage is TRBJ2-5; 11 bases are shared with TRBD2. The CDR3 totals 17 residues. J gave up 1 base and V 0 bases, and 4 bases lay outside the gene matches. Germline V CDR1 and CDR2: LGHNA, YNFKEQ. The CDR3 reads CASSQDLAGGSQETQYF. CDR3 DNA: TGTGCCAGCAGCCAAGATCTAGCGGGGGGTTCCCAAGAGACCCAGTACTTC.

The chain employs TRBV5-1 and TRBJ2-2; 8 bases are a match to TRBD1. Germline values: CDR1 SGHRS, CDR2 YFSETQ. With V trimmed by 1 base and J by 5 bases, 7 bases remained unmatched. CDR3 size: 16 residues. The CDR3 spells CASSLRQGAQTGELFF. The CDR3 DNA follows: TGCGCCAGCAGCTTGCGCCAGGGGGCACAGACCGGGGAGCTGTTTTTT.

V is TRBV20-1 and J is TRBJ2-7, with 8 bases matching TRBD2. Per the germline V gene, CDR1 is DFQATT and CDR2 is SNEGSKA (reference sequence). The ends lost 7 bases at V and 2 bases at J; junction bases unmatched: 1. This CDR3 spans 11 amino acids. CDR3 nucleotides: TGCAGTGGAGCGGGAGCCTACGAGCAGTACTTC. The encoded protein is CSGAGAYEQYF.

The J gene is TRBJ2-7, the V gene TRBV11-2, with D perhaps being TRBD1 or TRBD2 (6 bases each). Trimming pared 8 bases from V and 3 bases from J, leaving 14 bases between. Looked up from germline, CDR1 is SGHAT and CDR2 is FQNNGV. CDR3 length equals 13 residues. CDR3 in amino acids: CASAFGGYYEQYF. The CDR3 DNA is TGTGCCAGCGCTTTCGGGGGCTACTACGAGCAGTACTTC.

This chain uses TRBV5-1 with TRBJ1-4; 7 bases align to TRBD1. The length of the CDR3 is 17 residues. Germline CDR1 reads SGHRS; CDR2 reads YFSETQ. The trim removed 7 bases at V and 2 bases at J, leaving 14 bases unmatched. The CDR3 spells CASSSQSYRGTNEKLFF. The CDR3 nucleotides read TGCGCCAGCTCCTCACAATCTTACAGGGGTACTAATGAAAAACTGTTTTTT.

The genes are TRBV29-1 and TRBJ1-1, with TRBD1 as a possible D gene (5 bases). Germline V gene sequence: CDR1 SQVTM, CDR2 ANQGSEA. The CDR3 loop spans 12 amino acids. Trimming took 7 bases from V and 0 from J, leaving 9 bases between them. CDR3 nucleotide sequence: TGCAGCGCCCGAGGGGTGAACACTGAAGCTTTCTTT. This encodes CSARGVNTEAFF.

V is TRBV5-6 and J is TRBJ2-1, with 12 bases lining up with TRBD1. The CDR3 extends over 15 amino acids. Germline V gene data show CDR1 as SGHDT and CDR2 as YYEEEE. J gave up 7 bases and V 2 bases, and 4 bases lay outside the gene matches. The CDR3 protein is CASSFGTGGRNEQFF. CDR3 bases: TGTGCCAGCAGCTTCGGGACAGGGGGCAGGAATGAGCAGTTCTTC.

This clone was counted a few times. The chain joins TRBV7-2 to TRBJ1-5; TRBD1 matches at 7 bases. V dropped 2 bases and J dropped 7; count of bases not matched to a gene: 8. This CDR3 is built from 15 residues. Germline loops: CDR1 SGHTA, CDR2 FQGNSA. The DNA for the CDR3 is TGTGCCAGCAGCTTATTGAGGGGGCTAAGACAGCCCCAGCATTTT. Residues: CASSLLRGLRQPQHF.

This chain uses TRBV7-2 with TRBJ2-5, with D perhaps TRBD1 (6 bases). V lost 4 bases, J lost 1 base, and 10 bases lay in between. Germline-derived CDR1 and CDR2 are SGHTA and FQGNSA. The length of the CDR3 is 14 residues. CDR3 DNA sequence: TGTGCCAGCAGCTCGGGACACGGCCAAGAGACCCAGTACTTC. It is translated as CASSSGHGQETQYF.